Shown below are 23 T cell receptor beta chains from a single sample sequenced in a study of PD-1 blockade in mismatch repair-deficient tumors. The protocol was immunoSEQ multiplex PCR, while the TCRdb copy is restricted to in-frame clones and leaves out a portion. The table shows about 110,000 clones, with around 80% occurring only once. Sequencing was performed on peripheral blood, taken 60 weeks after starting pembrolizumab. Receptor source: an adult with mismatch repair-deficient cancer.

Concerning this clone: This specimen includes other DNA sequences encoding the same CDR3. The chain joins TRBV30 to TRBJ2-5; 7 bases line up with TRBD2. The V and J ends lost 2 bases and 4 bases, in that order; junction bases with no gene match: 4. CDR1 is GTSNPN, CDR2 SVGIG, per germline (reference sequence). The CDR3 is 13 residues long. CDR3 sequence reads: CAWSTPGGETQYF. The DNA for the CDR3 is TGTGCCTGGAGTACGCCGGGAGGAGAGACCCAGTACTTC.

The chain combines TRBV7-2 with TRBJ1-1, with no clear D. V lost 6 bases and J 0 bases, leaving 8 bases between the germline ends. Per the germline V gene, CDR1 is SGHTA and CDR2 is FQGNSA. The CDR3 covers 13 residues. The CDR3 protein is CASRASVNTEAFF. The CDR3, as DNA: TGTGCCAGCAGGGCGAGCGTGAACACTGAAGCTTTCTTT.

Only one count was recorded for this clone. The gene calls are TRBV30 and TRBJ2-6, with 10 bases aligning to TRBD1. V was clipped by 5 bases and J by 0 bases; unmatched bases: 7. Germline CDR1 GTSNPN, CDR2 SVGIG (reference sequence). The CDR3 consists of 17 residues. The CDR3 sequence is CAWEGQGPLSGANVLTF. Written as DNA, the CDR3 is TGTGCCTGGGAGGGACAGGGGCCCCTCTCTGGGGCCAACGTCCTGACTTTC.

This clone appeared a single time. This chain joins TRBV28 and TRBJ2-6; TRBD1 matches 7 bases. CDR3 length: 18 residues. The V gene end was trimmed by 6 bases and the J gene end by 0 bases; junction bases not matched to a gene: 11. Looked up from germline, CDR1 is MDHEN and CDR2 is SYDVKM. The CDR3 loop reads CASSSPGTANSGANVLTF. CDR3 bases: TGTGCCAGCAGCTCACCCGGGACAGCAAACTCTGGGGCCAACGTCCTGACTTTC.

The CDR3 loop reads CASSPDRARHEQYF. The DNA for the CDR3 is TGTGCCAGCAGCCCGGACAGGGCACGGCACGAGCAGTACTTC. The gene calls are TRBV9 and TRBJ2-7; 8 bases fit TRBD1. Germline trimming cut 4 bases from V and 5 bases from J; bases unmatched to any gene: 8. The germline gives CDR1 SGDLS, CDR2 YYNGEE. The CDR3 spans 14 residues.

This clone has just one count. The chain links TRBV5-1 to TRBJ2-7; 15 bases map to TRBD2. The CDR3 extends over 18 amino acids. Germline trimming cut 4 bases from V and 5 bases from J; bases unmatched to any gene: 13. Per the germline V gene, CDR1 is SGHRS and CDR2 is YFSETQ. The CDR3 coding sequence is TGCGCCAGCAGCGGTGGGACTAGCGGGAGGCTCGGAGTGGACGAGCAGTACTTC. Protein sequence: CASSGGTSGRLGVDEQYF.

The rearrangement links TRBV9 to TRBJ2-2; D remains unclear. The V end was cut by 0 bases, the J end by 6 bases, with 6 bases between. The CDR3 sequence is 13 residues long. Germline CDR1 and CDR2: SGDLS and YYNGEE. CDR3 sequence: CASSVVLAGELFF. CDR3 in DNA: TGTGCCAGCAGCGTAGTCCTTGCCGGGGAGCTGTTTTTT.

The chain carries TRBV5-1 and TRBJ2-2; D is perhaps TRBD2 (6 bases). This CDR3 comprises 13 residues. CDR1 is SGHRS, CDR2 YFSETQ, per germline. V shed 2 bases and J shed 4 bases, with 6 bases lying between them. The DNA for the CDR3 is TGCGCCAGCAGCTTCGGGGGCACCGGGGAGCTGTTTTTT. It translates to CASSFGGTGELFF.

The V call is TRBV7-9, the J call TRBJ2-1; D is perhaps TRBD2 (5 bases). The V end lost 1 base, the J end lost 2 bases, and 9 bases lay between the germline ends. Per germline, CDR1 SEHNR and CDR2 FQNEAQ (reference sequence). This CDR3 contains 15 residues. The CDR3 nucleotides are TGTGCCAGCAGCTTAGGAGGGAGCCCCTACAATGAGCAGTTCTTC. Protein product: CASSLGGSPYNEQFF.

V usage is TRBV19 and J usage is TRBJ2-1; 10 bases are shared with TRBD2. After removal of 5 bases from V and 6 bases from J, the junction contained 4 bases not matched to a gene. CDR1 and CDR2 (germline): LNHDA, SQIVND (reference sequence). The CDR3 has 14 residues. The CDR3 coding sequence is TGTGCCAGTAGTTTGTCTAGCGGGAGCAATGAGCAGTTCTTC. Its protein product is CASSLSSGSNEQFF.

This CDR3 reads CASRDRPMMRGYTF. CDR3 in DNA: TGTGCCAGTAGGGACAGACCTATGATGAGAGGCTACACCTTC. The chain employs TRBV19 and TRBJ1-2; D possibly corresponds to TRBD1 (6 bases). The CDR3 sequence is 14 residues long. The V gene's germline CDR1 is LNHDA and CDR2 SQIVND (reference sequence). V was clipped by 6 bases and J by 8 bases, with 19 bases between them. The whole variable domain, filled in from reference TRBV19 and TRBJ1-2, reads DGGITQSPKYLFRKEGQNVTLSCEQNLNHDAMYWYRQDPGQGLRLIYYSQIVNDFQKGDIAEGYSVSREKKESFPLTVTSAQKNPTAFYLCASRDRPMMRGYTFGSGTRLTVV.

The chain is built from TRBV7-2 and TRBJ2-1; D tentatively fits TRBD1 or TRBD2 (6 bases each). This CDR3 contains 17 residues. The V gene's germline CDR1 is SGHTA and CDR2 FQGNSA. V lost 5 bases and J lost 5, with 22 bases in between. This chain's CDR3 is CASSPRSRRGADNEQFF. CDR3 nucleotide sequence: TGTGCCAGCAGCCCCCGTTCCCGAAGGGGGGCGGACAATGAGCAGTTCTTC. The full variable domain, in which reference TRBV7-2 and TRBJ2-1 provide the parts outside the CDR3, is GAGVSQSPSNKVTEKGKDVELRCDPISGHTALYWYRQSLGQGLEFLIYFQGNSAPDKSGLPSDRFSAERTGGSVSTLTIQRTQQEDSAVYLCASSPRSRRGADNEQFFGPGTRLTVL.

This CDR3 reads CAWNHQSRGNTIYF. Written as DNA, the CDR3 is TGTGCCTGGAACCACCAGTCTCGTGGAAACACCATATATTTT. The chain has TRBV30 and TRBJ1-3; D unclear. The V and J ends lost 4 bases and 3 bases respectively, with 13 bases between them. In germline, CDR1 is GTSNPN, CDR2 SVGIG (reference sequence). This CDR3 contains 14 residues. Full variable domain (remainder filled in from reference TRBV30 and TRBJ1-3): SQTIHQWPATLVQPVGSPLSLECTVEGTSNPNLYWYRQAAGRGLQLLFYSVGIGQISSEVPQNLSASRPQDRQFILSSKKLLLSDSGFYLCAWNHQSRGNTIYFGEGSWLTVV.

The chain is built from TRBV6-5 and TRBJ1-5; D gene ambiguous. The germline V gene encodes CDR1 MNHEY and CDR2 SVGAGI. The CDR3 consists of 13 residues. V lost 0 bases and J lost 6, with 6 bases in between. CDR3 sequence (DNA): TGTGCCAGCAGTTACTCCCTAGCTCAGCCCCAGCATTTT. This encodes CASSYSLAQPQHF.

The rearrangement joins TRBV27 to TRBJ1-1; the match to TRBD1 covers 7 bases. Germline V gives CDR1 MNHEY, CDR2 SMNVEV (reference sequence). V trimming: 4 bases; J trimming: 4 bases; junction bases outside the gene matches: 9. There are 15 residues in the CDR3. CDR3 DNA sequence: TGTGCCAGCAGTTACAGGGGTGATGGCGGCACTGAAGCTTTCTTT. It is translated as CASSYRGDGGTEAFF.

The J gene is TRBJ1-5, the V gene TRBV19; TRBD1 agrees at 7 bases. Looked up from germline, CDR1 is LNHDA and CDR2 is SQIVND (reference sequence). The trim removed 4 bases at V and 2 bases at J, leaving 5 bases unmatched. The CDR3 extends over 15 amino acids. This chain's CDR3 is CASSTQGNGNQPQHF. Written as DNA, the CDR3 is TGTGCCAGTAGTACACAGGGGAATGGCAATCAGCCCCAGCATTTT.

The V call is TRBV11-3, the J call TRBJ2-7; D remains unclear. The CDR3 runs 12 residues. V shed 4 bases and J shed 3 bases, with 7 bases lying between them. Germline assignment: CDR1 SGHNT and CDR2 YENEEA. CDR3 DNA: TGTGCCAGCAGCTGGGTCAACTACGAGCAGTACTTC. This encodes CASSWVNYEQYF. Based on the CDR3 plus reference TRBV11-3 and TRBJ2-7, the full variable domain is EAGVVQSPRYKIIEKKQPVAFWCNPISGHNTLYWYLQNLGQGPELLIRYENEEAVDDSQLPKDRFSAERLKGVDSTLKIQPAELGDSAVYLCASSWVNYEQYFGPGTRLTVT.

V usage is TRBV5-1 and J usage is TRBJ2-3, with 11 bases that match TRBD2. CDR3 length: 18 residues. CDR1 is SGHRS, CDR2 YFSETQ, per germline. Trimming took 4 bases from V and 4 from J; bases not matched to a gene: 14. DNA for the CDR3: TGCGCCAGCAGCAGCCTTTATGTAGCGGGAGGGCCCTCAGATACGCAGTATTTT. Its translation is CASSSLYVAGGPSDTQYF.

V gene TRBV19 combines with J gene TRBJ2-5, with D possibly matching TRBD1 (8 bases). With 5 bases removed from V and 4 bases from J, the gap between germline ends came to 14 bases. CDR1 and CDR2 (germline): LNHDA, SQIVND (reference sequence). CDR3 length: 14 residues. CDR3 DNA sequence: TGTGCCAGTAGTCGGACAGGGAGGGGAGAGACCCAGTACTTC. Translating it yields CASSRTGRGETQYF.

J is TRBJ2-5 and V is TRBV28, with D uncertain. The CDR3 consists of 14 residues. Germline loops: CDR1 MDHEN, CDR2 SYDVKM. Trimming shortened V by 6 bases and J by 4 bases, and 15 bases separated the two germline ends. Written as DNA, the CDR3 is TGTGCCAGCAGATCTGGATCCCTTGGAGAGACCCAGTACTTC. It codes for CASRSGSLGETQYF.

This clone was detected only once. The chain combines TRBV7-9 with TRBJ2-1, with TRBD2 matching over 10 bases. CDR3 size: 17 residues. V shed 1 base and J 5 bases; nucleotides not matched to a gene: 8. CDR1 is SEHNR, CDR2 FQNEAQ, per germline (reference sequence). The CDR3 loop reads CASSLGWRLAGDNEQFF. CDR3 sequence (DNA): TGTGCCAGCAGCTTAGGTTGGCGACTAGCGGGCGACAATGAGCAGTTCTTC. Filled out from reference TRBV7-9 and TRBJ2-1, the complete variable domain reads DTGVSQNPRHKITKRGQNVTFRCDPISEHNRLYWYRQTLGQGPEFLTYFQNEAQLEKSRLLSDRFSAERPKGSFSTLEIQRTEQGDSAMYLCASSLGWRLAGDNEQFFGPGTRLTVL.

The chain combines TRBV6-1 with TRBJ2-2, with D possibly being TRBD1 or TRBD2 (5 bases each). CDR1 and CDR2 (germline): MNHNS, SASEGT. V was shortened by 1 base and J by 7 bases, with 7 bases between the two germline ends. The length of the CDR3 is 13 residues. CDR3 region: CASSEGGFGELFF. The CDR3 coding sequence is TGTGCCAGCAGTGAAGGGGGGTTCGGGGAGCTGTTTTTT.

V usage is TRBV7-9 and J usage is TRBJ1-3; perhaps TRBD1 as D (5 bases). V was pared by 5 bases and J by 0 bases, with 11 bases between. Germline CDR1 reads SEHNR; CDR2 reads FQNEAQ (reference sequence). CDR3 length equals 15 residues. The CDR3 here is CASSLGTGSGNTIYF. In DNA, the CDR3 is TGTGCCAGCAGCCTAGGGACTGGCTCTGGAAACACCATATATTTT.